Following are 26 T cell receptor beta chains from one sample sequenced in a study of shared clonotypes between healthy human individuals. Clones were read by immunoSEQ multiplex PCR, and TCRdb kept only the in-frame ones, dropping some. The data hold a few million clones, with around 93% observed a single time. The sequencing sample was made of naive CD4+ T cells from PBMCs. The subset denotes: CD45RA+ positively selected. The receptors come from a man between 18 and 35 years old in good health. Some clones in this sample may be carry-over from other donors' samples.

Regarding this clone: The DNA is omitted, as the CDR3 cannot be located on it reliably, and the CDR3 follows TCRdb's listing. V gene TRBV28 combines with J gene TRBJ2-2; TRBD1 is taken as the D call from the table, unchecked against the DNA. The CDR3 totals 15 residues, both ends included. CDR1 is MDHEN and CDR2 is SYDVKM in the germline V gene. The CDR3 here is CASSFLAVKFGELFF.

This chain joins TRBV19 and TRBJ2-7; TRBD1 matches at 7 bases. The germline V gene has CDR1 LNHDA and CDR2 SQIVND (reference sequence). This CDR3 is 14 amino acids long. J was trimmed by 4 bases and V by 4 bases; bases with no gene match: 7. CDR3 amino acids: CASSKGQVQYEQYF. The CDR3 DNA follows: TGTGCCAGTAGTAAAGGACAGGTTCAATACGAGCAGTACTTC.

V usage is TRBV6-4 and J usage is TRBJ2-5; D is possibly TRBD2 (5 bases). Germline CDR1 is MRHNA and CDR2 is SNTAGT. Deletions cut 0 bases from V and 2 bases from J, with 10 bases between. The CDR3 runs to 15 residues. The CDR3 sequence: CASSDSRAHQETQYF. The DNA for the CDR3 is TGTGCCAGCAGTGACTCGAGGGCGCATCAAGAGACCCAGTACTTC.

As for this clone: The same CDR3 can be traced to other DNA sequences in this sample. The chain uses TRBV28 and TRBJ2-7; 7 nucleotides line up with TRBD1. There are 12 residues in the CDR3. Germline loops: CDR1 MDHEN, CDR2 SYDVKM. J lost 2 bases, V lost 6 bases, and 1 base had no gene match. CDR3 bases: TGTGCCAGCAGGACAGGGCCCTACGAGCAGTACTTC. Its protein is CASRTGPYEQYF.

The rearrangement links TRBV7-9 to TRBJ1-2; D perhaps matches TRBD1 (5 bases). CDR3 length: 13 residues. Trimming shortened V by 8 bases and J by 8 bases, and 18 bases separated the two germline ends. Germline values: CDR1 SEHNR, CDR2 FQNEAQ (reference sequence). CDR3 sequence: CASRGTSSEGYTF. The CDR3 DNA reads TGTGCCAGCCGGGGGACCAGCTCAGAGGGCTACACCTTC.

V gene TRBV6-1 combines with J gene TRBJ2-1; D unresolved. The CDR3 runs 13 residues. Germline V lookup: CDR1 MNHNS, CDR2 SASEGT. Trimming pared 2 bases from V and 7 bases from J, leaving 9 bases between. CDR3 residues: CASSEISRNEQFF. The CDR3 DNA follows: TGTGCCAGCAGTGAAATCTCCCGGAATGAGCAGTTCTTC.

This chain uses TRBV19 with TRBJ1-5, with 7 bases identical to TRBD1. V lost 5 bases and J lost 4; bases outside the gene matches: 11. CDR3 length equals 16 residues. Germline V gives CDR1 LNHDA, CDR2 SQIVND (reference sequence). The CDR3 sequence: CASSPAPTGPNQPQHF. In nucleotides, the CDR3 is TGTGCCAGTAGTCCCGCGCCGACAGGGCCTAATCAGCCCCAGCATTTT.

A single count supports this clone. V usage is TRBV11-2 and J usage is TRBJ2-5; D may correspond to TRBD1 or TRBD2 (6 bases each). The CDR3 totals 16 residues. Trimming removed 1 base at V and 2 bases at J, with 14 bases between. Germline V gene data show CDR1 as SGHAT and CDR2 as FQNNGV. The CDR3 loop reads CASSLVTGAPQETQYF. The CDR3 DNA sequence: TGTGCCAGCAGCTTAGTTACGGGGGCTCCTCAAGAGACCCAGTACTTC.

The rearrangement joins TRBV7-8 to TRBJ1-1, with D perhaps TRBD1 (6 bases). Looked up from germline, CDR1 is SGHVS and CDR2 is FQNEAQ. V was trimmed by 5 bases and J by 3 bases, leaving 16 bases between them. The CDR3 is made up of 15 amino acids. The CDR3 region has the DNA TGTGCCAGCAGCCCGTCGGGGGGCCGGGACACTGAAGCTTTCTTT. This gives the protein CASSPSGGRDTEAFF. The variable domain in full, completed from reference TRBV7-8 and TRBJ1-1, reads GAGVSQSPRYKVAKRGQDVALRCDPISGHVSLFWYQQALGQGPEFLTYFQNEAQLDKSGLPSDRFFAERPEGSVSTLKIQRTQQEDSAVYLCASSPSGGRDTEAFFGQGTRLTVV.

The gene calls are TRBV30 and TRBJ2-3; 7 bases map to TRBD2. Looked up from germline, CDR1 is GTSNPN and CDR2 is SVGIG (reference sequence). With 8 bases clipped from V and 3 bases from J, the junction kept 8 bases outside the gene matches. This CDR3 is built from 13 residues. CDR3 DNA sequence: TGTGCCGGAAATCGCGGGGGTACAGATACGCAGTATTTT. Encoded protein: CAGNRGGTDTQYF.

J is TRBJ2-6 and V is TRBV28, with 8 bases that match TRBD1. The CDR3 is 19 amino acids. With V trimmed by 2 bases and J by 0 bases, 9 bases remained unmatched. Germline CDR1 is MDHEN and CDR2 is SYDVKM. In DNA form, the CDR3 reads TGTGCCAGCAGTTTACAGGGGGCCACAGACCTCTCTGGGGCCAACGTCCTGACTTTC. Its translation: CASSLQGATDLSGANVLTF.

The V and J genes are TRBV5-8 and TRBJ1-4; tentative D call: TRBD1 (5 bases). The length of the CDR3 is 14 residues. Germline loops: CDR1 SGHTS, CDR2 YDEGEE. V was pared by 5 bases and J by 7 bases, with 15 bases between. In nucleotides, the CDR3 is TGTGCCAGCAGTAGGGGCAGCGGGTTTGAAAAACTGTTTTTT. Its translation is CASSRGSGFEKLFF.

The chain is built from TRBV5-6 and TRBJ2-2; 11 bases align to TRBD2. The V segment lost 4 bases and the J segment 5 bases; nucleotides outside the gene matches: 10. The CDR3 covers 17 residues. Germline CDR1 is SGHDT and CDR2 is YYEEEE. The CDR3 DNA is TGTGCCAGCAGCCGACCCAAAACTAGCGGGAGTACCGGGGAGCTGTTTTTT. As protein: CASSRPKTSGSTGELFF.

The chain uses TRBV28 and TRBJ1-3; D gene uncertain. Germline lookup yields CDR1 MDHEN and CDR2 SYDVKM. This CDR3 is built from 16 residues. The V end lost 4 bases, the J end lost 0 bases, and 13 bases lay between the germline ends. The CDR3 loop is CASSSPAPGSGNTIYF. The CDR3 DNA is TGTGCCAGCAGTTCTCCGGCCCCCGGCTCTGGAAACACCATATATTTT.

This sequence joins TRBV14 and TRBJ1-2, with D uncertain. Germline V gene data show CDR1 as SGHDN and CDR2 as FVKESK. The CDR3 has 13 residues. V was clipped by 0 bases and J by 8 bases, with 10 bases between them. In DNA form, the CDR3 reads TGTGCCAGCAGCCAAGATTTACGGGGAGGCTACACCTTC. Translated: CASSQDLRGGYTF.

In this sample, this clone turned up once. The chain uses TRBV11-2 and TRBJ2-3; D is perhaps TRBD1 or TRBD2 (6 bases each). Per the germline V gene, CDR1 is SGHAT and CDR2 is FQNNGV. The ends were cut back, 4 bases at V and 4 bases at J, with 18 bases in the middle. CDR3 length equals 16 residues. The CDR3 bases are TGTGCCAGCAGCTCGGGGGCCTTCAGAGGGGCAGATACGCAGTATTTT. This sequence encodes CASSSGAFRGADTQYF.

The chain combines TRBV7-9 with TRBJ1-1, with D possibly being TRBD1 (6 bases). CDR1 and CDR2 from the germline V gene are SEHNR and FQNEAQ (reference sequence). This CDR3 is 11 amino acids long. V gave up 5 bases and J gave up 8 bases, with 9 bases separating them. CDR3 DNA sequence: TGTGCCAGCAGCCATGACAGGGAAGCTTTCTTT. Translation: CASSHDREAFF.

This chain connects TRBV29-1 to TRBJ1-2, with D perhaps TRBD1 (6 bases). The CDR3 is made up of 15 amino acids. From germline, CDR1 is SQVTM and CDR2 ANQGSEA. V lost 5 bases to trimming and J lost 8 bases, with 24 bases between them. CDR3 residues: CSVLPWTVSSTGYTF. The CDR3 DNA follows: TGCAGCGTTCTCCCGTGGACAGTCTCATCAACGGGCTACACCTTC.

The chain combines TRBV7-2 with TRBJ2-1; D might be TRBD2 (5 bases). Looked up from germline, CDR1 is SGHTA and CDR2 is FQGNSA. Trimming took off 5 bases at V and 5 bases at J, with 16 bases between the two ends. The CDR3 runs 15 residues. CDR3 amino acids: CASSPGQAAHNEQFF. CDR3 nucleotide sequence: TGTGCCAGCAGCCCCGGGCAAGCGGCCCACAATGAGCAGTTCTTC.

V gene TRBV5-6 combines with J gene TRBJ1-4; D ambiguous. The V and J ends lost 2 bases and 6 bases respectively, with 8 bases between them. The germline gives CDR1 SGHDT, CDR2 YYEEEE. The CDR3 is made up of 13 amino acids. Here the CDR3 DNA reads TGTGCCAGCAGCTTCAACTACTATGAAAAACTGTTTTTT. Amino acids: CASSFNYYEKLFF. The full variable domain, rest sourced from reference TRBV5-6 and TRBJ1-4, is DAGVTQSPTHLIKTRGQQVTLRCSPKSGHDTVSWYQQALGQGPQFIFQYYEEEERQRGNFPDRFSGHQFPNYSSELNVNALLLGDSALYLCASSFNYYEKLFFGSGTQLSVL.

This chain joins TRBV10-3 and TRBJ2-7, with 7 bases that match TRBD1. The V gene's germline CDR1 is ENHRY and CDR2 SYGVKD. V was pared by 7 bases and J by 3 bases, with 6 bases of the junction left unmatched. CDR3 length: 13 amino acids. CDR3 nucleotide sequence: TGTGCCATCAATGGGACAGTAATCTACGAGCAGTACTTC. The encoded protein is CAINGTVIYEQYF.

For the CDR3, the DNA is TGTGCCAGCAGTGAGCCTCCAGGGTTTGGCCCTGAAGCTTTCTTT. This translates into CASSEPPGFGPEAFF. V usage is TRBV6-1 and J usage is TRBJ1-1; D is perhaps TRBD1 (5 bases). Germline-derived CDR1 and CDR2 are MNHNS and SASEGT. The CDR3 totals 15 residues. Trimming removed 3 bases from V and 6 bases from J, with 17 bases in between.

The chain has TRBV5-1 and TRBJ2-7; unclear D gene. This CDR3 region has 14 residues. Germline V CDR1 and CDR2: SGHRS, YFSETQ. V lost 1 base, J lost 0 bases, and 8 bases lay in between. In DNA form, the CDR3 reads TGCGCCAGCAGCTTGTCTCCCGGCTCCTACGAGCAGTACTTC. Translation gives CASSLSPGSYEQYF.

V is TRBV29-1 and J is TRBJ2-3; 9 bases align to TRBD1. The CDR3 is made up of 13 amino acids. J was trimmed by 4 bases and V by 7 bases; bases with no gene match: 6. Germline CDR1 SQVTM, CDR2 ANQGSEA. The CDR3 is CSAMDRGPDTQYF. CDR3 sequence (DNA): TGCAGCGCTATGGACAGGGGCCCAGATACGCAGTATTTT.

The genes are TRBV6-6 and TRBJ2-7; 7 bases agree with TRBD1. V shed 6 bases, J shed 2 bases, and the junction held 7 bases outside the gene matches. This CDR3 contains 14 residues. Germline V CDR1 and CDR2: MNHNY, SVGAGI (reference sequence). CDR3 protein: CASRPDRVAYEQYF. CDR3 in DNA: TGTGCCAGCAGACCCGACAGGGTCGCCTACGAGCAGTACTTC.

The CDR3 sequence is CASKYRDFKYTEAFF. CDR3 DNA: TGTGCCAGTAAGTACAGGGACTTCAAGTACACTGAAGCTTTCTTT. The rearrangement links TRBV28 to TRBJ1-1, with D maybe TRBD1 (6 bases). Trimming took 9 bases from V and 3 from J, leaving 20 bases between them. In germline, CDR1 is MDHEN, CDR2 SYDVKM. This CDR3 has 15 amino acids.